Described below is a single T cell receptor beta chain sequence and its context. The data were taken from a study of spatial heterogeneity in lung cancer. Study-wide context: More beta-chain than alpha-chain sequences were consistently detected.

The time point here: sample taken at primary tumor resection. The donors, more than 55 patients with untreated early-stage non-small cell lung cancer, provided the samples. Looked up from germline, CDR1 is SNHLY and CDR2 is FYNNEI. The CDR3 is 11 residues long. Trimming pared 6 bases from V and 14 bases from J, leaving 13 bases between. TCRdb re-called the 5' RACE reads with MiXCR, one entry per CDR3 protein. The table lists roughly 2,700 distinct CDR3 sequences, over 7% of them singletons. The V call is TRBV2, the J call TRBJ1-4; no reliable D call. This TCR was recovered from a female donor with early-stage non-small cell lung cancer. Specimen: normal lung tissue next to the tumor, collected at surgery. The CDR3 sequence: CASSPRGHLFF. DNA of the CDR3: TGTGCCAGCAGCCCTCGAGGGCATCTGTTTTTT.